This T cell receptor (beta chain) originates from a study of blood T cell repertoires in COVID-19. The repertoire was sequenced with immunoSEQ multiplex PCR; TCRdb's copy has only in-frame clones and lacks some. The sample includes 250,000 to 350,000 clones, roughly 85% seen only once; the top ten take 6%. The CDR3 runs 16 residues. Germline lookup yields CDR1 LGHDT and CDR2 YNNKEL (reference sequence). The ends lost 1 base at V and 7 bases at J; junction bases unmatched: 7. The chain recombines TRBV3-1 (or the pseudogene TRBV3-2) with TRBJ1-6, with 7 bases fitting TRBD1. This clonotype was sampled from a woman aged 40 to 50 who had recovered from COVID-19. Sequenced material: PBMCs or T cells enriched from blood (not recorded which). The CDR3 region is CASSQVGNRGNSPLHF. As DNA, the CDR3 is TGTGCCAGCAGCCAAGTCGGGAACAGGGGAAATTCACCCCTCCACTTT.